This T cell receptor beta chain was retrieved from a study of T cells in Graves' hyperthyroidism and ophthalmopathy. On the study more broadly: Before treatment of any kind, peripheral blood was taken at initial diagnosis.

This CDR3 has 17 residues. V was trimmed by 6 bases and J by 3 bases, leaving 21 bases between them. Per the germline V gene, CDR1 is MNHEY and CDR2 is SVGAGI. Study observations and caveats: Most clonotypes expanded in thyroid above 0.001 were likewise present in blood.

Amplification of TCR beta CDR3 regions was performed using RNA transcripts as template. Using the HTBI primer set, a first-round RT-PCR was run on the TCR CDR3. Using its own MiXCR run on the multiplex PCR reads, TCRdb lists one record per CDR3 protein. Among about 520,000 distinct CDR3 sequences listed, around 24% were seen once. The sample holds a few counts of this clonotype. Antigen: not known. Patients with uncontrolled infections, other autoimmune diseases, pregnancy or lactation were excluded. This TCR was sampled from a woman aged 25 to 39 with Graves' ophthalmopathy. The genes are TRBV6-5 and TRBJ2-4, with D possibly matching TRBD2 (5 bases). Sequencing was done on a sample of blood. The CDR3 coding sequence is TGTGCCAGCAGCTACCCGGGTTACGAGGGAGACAAAAACATTCAGTACTTC. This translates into CASSYPGYEGDKNIQYF.